This entry describes one T cell receptor (beta chain). The data are from a study of T cells in Graves' hyperthyroidism and ophthalmopathy. In germline, CDR1 is SNHLY, CDR2 FYNNEI. The V gene lost 7 bases and the J gene lost 2 bases, with 13 bases spanning the gap. CDR3 length: 14 residues. Template material for amplifying TCR beta CDR3 regions consisted of RNA transcripts. First-round RT-PCR of the TCR CDR3 relied on the HTBI primer set. TCRdb reprocessed the multiplex PCR reads with MiXCR, giving one entry per CDR3 protein. The sample lists about 720,000 distinct CDR3 sequences; around 17% were seen once.

Material: blood. The chain joins TRBV2 to TRBJ2-3; D is undetermined. This TCR came from a man between 18 and 35 years old with Graves' hyperthyroidism. The CDR3 sequence is CASTGSLATDTQYF. The CDR3 DNA reads TGTGCCAGCACGGGCAGCCTTGCCACAGATACGCAGTATTTT.